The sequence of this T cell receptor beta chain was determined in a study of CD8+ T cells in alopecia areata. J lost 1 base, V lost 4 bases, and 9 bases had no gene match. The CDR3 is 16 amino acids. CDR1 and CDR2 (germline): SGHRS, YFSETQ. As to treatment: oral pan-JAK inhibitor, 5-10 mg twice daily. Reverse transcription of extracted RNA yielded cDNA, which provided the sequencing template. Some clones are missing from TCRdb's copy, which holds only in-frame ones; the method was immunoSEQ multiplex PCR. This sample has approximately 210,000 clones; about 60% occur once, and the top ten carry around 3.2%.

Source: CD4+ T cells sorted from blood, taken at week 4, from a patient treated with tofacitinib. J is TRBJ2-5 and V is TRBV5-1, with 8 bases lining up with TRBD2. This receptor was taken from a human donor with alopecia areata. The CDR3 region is CASSGGLAYPQETQYF. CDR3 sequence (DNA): TGCGCCAGCAGCGGAGGACTAGCCTATCCCCAAGAGACCCAGTACTTC.